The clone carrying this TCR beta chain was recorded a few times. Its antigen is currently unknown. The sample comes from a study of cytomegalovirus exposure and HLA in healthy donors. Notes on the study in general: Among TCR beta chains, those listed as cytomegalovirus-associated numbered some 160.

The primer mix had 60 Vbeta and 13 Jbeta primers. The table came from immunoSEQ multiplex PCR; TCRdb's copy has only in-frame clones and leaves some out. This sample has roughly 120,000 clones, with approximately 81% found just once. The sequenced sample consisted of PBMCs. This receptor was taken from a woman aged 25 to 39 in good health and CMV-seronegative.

As DNA, the CDR3 is TGTGCCAGCAGCTTAACGTCTCGGGCTAGCGGGAGGAATGAGCAGTACTTC. Encoded protein: CASSLTSRASGRNEQYF. The chain links TRBV7-3 to TRBJ2-7; 11 bases align to TRBD2. J was trimmed by 7 bases and V by 0 bases; bases with no gene match: 11. The CDR3 is 17 residues long. CDR1 is SGHTA, CDR2 FQGTGA, per germline.